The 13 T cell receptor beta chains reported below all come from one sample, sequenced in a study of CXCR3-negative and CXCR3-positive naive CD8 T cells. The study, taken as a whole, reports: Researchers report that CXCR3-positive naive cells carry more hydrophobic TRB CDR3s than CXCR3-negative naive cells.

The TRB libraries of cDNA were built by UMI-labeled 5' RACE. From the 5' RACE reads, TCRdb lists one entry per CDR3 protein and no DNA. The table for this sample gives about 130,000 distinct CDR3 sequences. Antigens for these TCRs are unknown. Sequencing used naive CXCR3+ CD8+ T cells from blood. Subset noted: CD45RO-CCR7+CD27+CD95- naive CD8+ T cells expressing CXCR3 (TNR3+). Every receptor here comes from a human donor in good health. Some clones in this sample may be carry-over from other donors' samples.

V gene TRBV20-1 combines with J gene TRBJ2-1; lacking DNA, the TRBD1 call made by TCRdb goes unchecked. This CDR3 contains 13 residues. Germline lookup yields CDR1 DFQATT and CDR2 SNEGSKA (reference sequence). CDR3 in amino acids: CSAEGDEDNEQFF.

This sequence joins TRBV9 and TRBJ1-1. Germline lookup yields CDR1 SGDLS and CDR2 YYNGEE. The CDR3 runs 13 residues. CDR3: CASSVGDISEAFF.

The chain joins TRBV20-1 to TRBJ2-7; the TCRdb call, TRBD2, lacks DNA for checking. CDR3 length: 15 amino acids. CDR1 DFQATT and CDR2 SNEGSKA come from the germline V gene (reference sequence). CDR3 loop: CSARDLWRETYEQYF.

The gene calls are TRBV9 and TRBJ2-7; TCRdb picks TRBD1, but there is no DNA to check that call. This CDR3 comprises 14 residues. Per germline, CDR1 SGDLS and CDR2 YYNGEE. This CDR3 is CASSEGGLPYEQYF.

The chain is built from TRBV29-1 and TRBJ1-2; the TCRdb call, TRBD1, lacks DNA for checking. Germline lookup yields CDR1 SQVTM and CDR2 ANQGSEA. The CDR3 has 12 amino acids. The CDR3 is CSVDEGDYGYTF.

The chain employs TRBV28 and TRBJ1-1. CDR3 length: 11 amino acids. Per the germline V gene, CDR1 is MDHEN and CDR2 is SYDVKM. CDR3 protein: CASNSGYEAFF.

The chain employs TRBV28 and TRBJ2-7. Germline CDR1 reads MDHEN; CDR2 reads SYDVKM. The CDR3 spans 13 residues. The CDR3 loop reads CASSLGTPYEQYF.

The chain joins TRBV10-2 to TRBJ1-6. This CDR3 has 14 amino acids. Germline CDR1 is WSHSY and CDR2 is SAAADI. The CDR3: CASEGGPYNSPLHF.

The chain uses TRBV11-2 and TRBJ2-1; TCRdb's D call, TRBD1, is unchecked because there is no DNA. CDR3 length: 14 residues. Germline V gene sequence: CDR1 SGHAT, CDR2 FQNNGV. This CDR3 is CASTPVAQDNEQFF.

The CDR3 reads CASSQGGTEAFF. The chain carries TRBV14 and TRBJ1-1. CDR3 length equals 12 residues. The germline V gene has CDR1 SGHDN and CDR2 FVKESK. Variable domain in full (rest from reference TRBV14 and TRBJ1-1): EAGVTQFPSHSVIEKGQTVTLRCDPISGHDNLYWYRRVMGKEIKFLLHFVKESKQDESGMPNNRFLAERTGGTYSTLKVQPAELEDSGVYFCASSQGGTEAFFGQGTRLTVV.

Here the CDR3 reads CASSLFSNEQFF. V usage is TRBV5-1 and J usage is TRBJ2-1. CDR3 length equals 12 residues. Germline lookup yields CDR1 SGHRS and CDR2 YFSETQ.

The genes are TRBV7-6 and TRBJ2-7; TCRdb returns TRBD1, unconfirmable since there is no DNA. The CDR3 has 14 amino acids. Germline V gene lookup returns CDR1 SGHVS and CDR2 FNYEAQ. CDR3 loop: CASSRGETSYEQYF.

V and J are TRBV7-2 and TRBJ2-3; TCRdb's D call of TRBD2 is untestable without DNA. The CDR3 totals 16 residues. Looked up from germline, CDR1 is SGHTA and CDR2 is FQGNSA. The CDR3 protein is CASSLPPAGVSDTQYF. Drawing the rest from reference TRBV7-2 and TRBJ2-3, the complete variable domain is GAGVSQSPSNKVTEKGKDVELRCDPISGHTALYWYRQSLGQGLEFLIYFQGNSAPDKSGLPSDRFSAERTGGSVSTLTIQRTQQEDSAVYLCASSLPPAGVSDTQYFGPGTRLTVL.